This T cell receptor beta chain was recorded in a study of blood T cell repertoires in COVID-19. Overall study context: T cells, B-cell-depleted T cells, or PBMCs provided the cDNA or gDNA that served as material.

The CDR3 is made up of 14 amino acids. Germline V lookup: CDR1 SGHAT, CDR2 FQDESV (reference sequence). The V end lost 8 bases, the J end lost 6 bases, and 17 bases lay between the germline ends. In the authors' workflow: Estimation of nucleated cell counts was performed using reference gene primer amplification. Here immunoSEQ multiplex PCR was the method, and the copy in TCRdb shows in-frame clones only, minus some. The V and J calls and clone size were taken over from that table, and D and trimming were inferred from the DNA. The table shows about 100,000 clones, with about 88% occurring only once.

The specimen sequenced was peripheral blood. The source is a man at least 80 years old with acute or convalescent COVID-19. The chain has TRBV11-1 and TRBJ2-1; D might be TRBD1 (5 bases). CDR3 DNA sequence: TGTGCCAGCTGCAGGGATATGAGTTCCAATGAGCAGTTCTTC. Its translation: CASCRDMSSNEQFF.